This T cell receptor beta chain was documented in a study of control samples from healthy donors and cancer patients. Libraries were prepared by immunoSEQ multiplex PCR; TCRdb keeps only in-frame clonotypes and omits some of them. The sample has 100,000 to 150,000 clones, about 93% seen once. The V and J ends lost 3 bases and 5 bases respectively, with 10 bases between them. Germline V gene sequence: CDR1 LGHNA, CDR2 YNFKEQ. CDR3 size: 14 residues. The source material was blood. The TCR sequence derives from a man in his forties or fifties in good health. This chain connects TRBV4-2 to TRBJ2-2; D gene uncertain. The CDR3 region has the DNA TGTGCCAGCAGCCATGTTACGGTTACCGGGGAGCTGTTTTTT. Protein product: CASSHVTVTGELFF.